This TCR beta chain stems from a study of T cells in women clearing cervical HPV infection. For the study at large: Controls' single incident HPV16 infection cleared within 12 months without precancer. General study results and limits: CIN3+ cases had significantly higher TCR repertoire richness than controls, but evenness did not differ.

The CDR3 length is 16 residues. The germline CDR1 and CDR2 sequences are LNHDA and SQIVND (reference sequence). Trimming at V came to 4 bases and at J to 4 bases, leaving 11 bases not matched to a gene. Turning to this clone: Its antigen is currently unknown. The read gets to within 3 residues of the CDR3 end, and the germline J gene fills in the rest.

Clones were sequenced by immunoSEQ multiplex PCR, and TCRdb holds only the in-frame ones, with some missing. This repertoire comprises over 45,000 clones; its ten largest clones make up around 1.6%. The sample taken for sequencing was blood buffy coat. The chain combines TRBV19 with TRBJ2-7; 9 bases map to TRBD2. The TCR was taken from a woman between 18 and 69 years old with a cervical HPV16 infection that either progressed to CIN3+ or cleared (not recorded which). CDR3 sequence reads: CASSTLAGQGGYEQYF. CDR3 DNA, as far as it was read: TGTGCCAGTAGTACGCTAGCGGGACAAGGAGGATACGAG. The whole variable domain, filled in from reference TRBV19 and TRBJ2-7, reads DGGITQSPKYLFRKEGQNVTLSCEQNLNHDAMYWYRQDPGQGLRLIYYSQIVNDFQKGDIAEGYSVSREKKESFPLTVTSAQKNPTAFYLCASSTLAGQGGYEQYFGPGTRLTVT.